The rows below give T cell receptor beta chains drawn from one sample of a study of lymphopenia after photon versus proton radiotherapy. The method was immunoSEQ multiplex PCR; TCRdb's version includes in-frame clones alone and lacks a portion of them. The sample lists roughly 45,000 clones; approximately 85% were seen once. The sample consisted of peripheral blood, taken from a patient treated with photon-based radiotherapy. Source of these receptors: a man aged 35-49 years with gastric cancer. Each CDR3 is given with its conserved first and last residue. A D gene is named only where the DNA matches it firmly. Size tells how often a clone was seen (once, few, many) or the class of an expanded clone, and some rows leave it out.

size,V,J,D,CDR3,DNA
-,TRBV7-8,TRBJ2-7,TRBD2,CASSLALAGGRYEQYF,TGTGCCAGCAGCTTAGCACTAGCGGGGGGCCGCTACGAGCAGTACTTC
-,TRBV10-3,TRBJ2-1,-,CAISRVSSNEQFF,TGTGCCATCAGCCGTGTTAGTTCCAATGAGCAGTTCTTC
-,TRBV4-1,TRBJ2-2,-,CASSQDYGLWLFF,TGCGCCAGCAGCCAAGATTATGGACTGTGGCTGTTTTTT
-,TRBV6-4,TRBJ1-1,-,CASSEEGWGTEAFF,TGTGCCAGCAGTGAGGAGGGTTGGGGCACTGAAGCTTTCTTT
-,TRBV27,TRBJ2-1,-,CASSPNGGFLYNEQFF,TGTGCCAGCAGCCCTAACGGGGGTTTCCTCTACAATGAGCAGTTCTTC
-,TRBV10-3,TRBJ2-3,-,CAISESRSGEGDTQYF,TGTGCCATCAGTGAGTCGAGGTCAGGGGAGGGGGATACGCAGTATTTT
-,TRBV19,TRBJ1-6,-,CASSMGLENSPLHF,TGTGCCAGTAGTATGGGACTGGAGAATTCACCCCTCCACTTT
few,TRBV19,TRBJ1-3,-,CASSSGLGGNTIYF,TGTGCCAGTAGTTCGGGACTTGGCGGAAACACCATATATTTT
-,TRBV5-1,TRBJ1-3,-,CASSLAGGNTIYF,TGCGCCAGCAGCTTGGCCGGTGGAAACACCATATATTTT
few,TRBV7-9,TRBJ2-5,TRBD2,CASSPGLAARGETQYF,TGTGCCAGCAGCCCCGGACTAGCGGCCCGCGGGGAGACCCAGTACTTC
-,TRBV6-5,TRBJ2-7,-,CASSALGYEQYF,TGTGCCAGCAGCGCCTTGGGGTACGAGCAGTACTTC
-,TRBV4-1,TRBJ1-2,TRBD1,CASSPTGQVLRGYTF,TGCGCCAGCAGCCCTACGGGACAGGTCCTGAGGGGCTACACCTTC
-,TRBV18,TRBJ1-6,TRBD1,CASSQQGSTNSPLHF,TGTGCCAGCTCACAACAGGGGTCCACAAATTCACCCCTCCACTTT
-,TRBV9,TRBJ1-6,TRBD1,CASSVTGPPNSPLHF,TGTGCCAGCAGCGTGACAGGGCCTCCTAATTCACCCCTCCACTTT
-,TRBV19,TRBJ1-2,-,CASSRTDANYGYTF,TGTGCCAGTAGCCGGACAGACGCTAACTATGGCTACACCTTC
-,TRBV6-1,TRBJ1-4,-,CASSGRVEKLFF,TGTGCCAGCAGTGGACGAGTCGAAAAACTGTTTTTT
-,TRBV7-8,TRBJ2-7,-,CASSFSDSGSYEQYF,TGTGCCAGCAGCTTCTCTGACAGTGGCTCCTACGAGCAGTACTTC